These 20 T cell receptor beta chains were all obtained from the same sample, sequenced in a study of blood T cells in healthy people across ages. A second PCR of 7 to 11 cycles used a sample-barcoded 5' primer and a J-beta primer mix. TCRdb reprocessed the 5' RACE reads via MiXCR and lists one record per CDR3 protein. The profile shows approximately 800,000 distinct CDR3 sequences, around 24% of them singletons. These records were also assigned to another study, of T cells of mothers and their children.

The sequenced material came from blood. The receptors here all came from a boy between 10 and 17 years old in good health.

This clonotype was counted between two and nine times. The chain combines TRBV19 with TRBJ2-5, with D tentatively TRBD2 (5 bases). The better agreement between TRBJ2-1 and the DNA end casts doubt on the J call. The CDR3 consists of 15 residues. CDR1 and CDR2 from the germline V gene are LNHDA and SQIVND (reference sequence). This CDR3 is CASSAGDWSYNEQFF. The CDR3 coding sequence is TGTGCCAGTAGTGCCGGGGATTGGTCCTACAATGAGCAGTTCTTC.

The chain combines TRBV9 with TRBJ1-6, with D uncertain. Trimming left V 2 bases short and J 9 bases short, with 6 bases between. The CDR3 runs to 12 residues. Germline V gene data show CDR1 as SGDLS and CDR2 as YYNGEE. CDR3 residues: CASSVNGSPLHF. DNA of the CDR3: TGTGCCAGCAGCGTGAACGGTTCACCCCTCCACTTT.

This chain joins TRBV10-3 and TRBJ1-5; D is unclear. Germline CDR1 and CDR2: ENHRY and SYGVKD. The CDR3 contains 13 residues. Trimming stripped 6 bases from V and 2 bases from J, with 8 bases between. CDR3 loop: CAIRPERNQPQHF. CDR3 DNA: TGTGCCATCAGACCCGAGCGCAATCAGCCCCAGCATTTT.

The chain couples TRBV5-1 to TRBJ2-1; tentative D call: TRBD1 (6 bases). The CDR3 length is 17 residues. V was cut by 0 bases and J by 4 bases, with 17 bases left in between. The germline V gene encodes CDR1 SGHRS and CDR2 YFSETQ. CDR3 sequence (DNA): TGCGCCAGCAGCTTGGAGGGGGACACCGACTTTTACAATGAGCAGTTCTTC. This translates into CASSLEGDTDFYNEQFF.

CDR3 loop: CASSLRRGGRGDTQYF. The CDR3 DNA reads as TGTGCCAGCAGTTTGAGGCGGGGGGGCCGTGGAGATACGCAGTATTTT. The rearrangement joins TRBV6-5 to TRBJ2-3; 9 bases map to TRBD2. Germline CDR1 is MNHEY and CDR2 is SVGAGI. This CDR3 contains 16 residues. V trimming: 4 bases; J trimming: 5 bases; junction bases outside the gene matches: 10.

The chain joins TRBV5-1 to TRBJ1-2; D is unclear. The V gene lost 3 bases and the J gene lost 2 bases, with 11 bases spanning the gap. This CDR3 has 14 residues. CDR1 and CDR2 from the germline V gene are SGHRS and YFSETQ. The chain's CDR3 is CASSSRPQNYGYTF. Written as DNA, the CDR3 is TGCGCCAGCAGCTCGAGGCCCCAGAACTATGGCTACACCTTC.

This clonotype was found a few times. This sequence joins TRBV7-9 and TRBJ1-4; 10 nucleotides agree with TRBD1. CDR1 and CDR2 from the germline V gene are SEHNR and FQNEAQ (reference sequence). The CDR3 is 12 amino acids. The J segment lost 7 bases and the V segment lost 11 bases, leaving 4 bases of the junction unmatched. The CDR3 nucleotides read TGTGCCCTGGGACAGGGGTTTGAAAAACTGTTTTTT. Translation: CALGQGFEKLFF.

The J gene is TRBJ2-1, the V gene TRBV4-1, with 14 bases lining up with TRBD2. Germline CDR1 is MGHRA and CDR2 is YSYEKL. V lost 4 bases, J lost 7 bases, and 6 bases stayed unmatched. This CDR3 has 16 residues. The CDR3: CASSPVTSGGDNEQFF. The DNA for the CDR3 is TGCGCCAGCAGCCCGGTGACTAGCGGGGGGGATAATGAGCAGTTCTTC.

This chain connects TRBV6-5 to TRBJ1-4; D is ambiguous. Per the germline V gene, CDR1 is MNHEY and CDR2 is SVGAGI. CDR3 size: 14 residues. Deletions cut 5 bases from V and 6 bases from J, with 13 bases between. CDR3 sequence: CASSRQQNDEKLFF. CDR3 in DNA: TGTGCCAGCAGTCGCCAGCAAAATGATGAAAAACTGTTTTTT.

The chain carries TRBV7-8 and TRBJ2-3, with a weak D call TRBD1 (6 bases). The CDR3 loop spans 14 amino acids. V was cut by 4 bases and J by 4 bases, with 12 bases left in between. Germline V lookup: CDR1 SGHVS, CDR2 FQNEAQ. The CDR3 here is CASSSKQGPDTQYF. CDR3 in DNA: TGTGCCAGCAGCTCCAAACAGGGCCCAGATACGCAGTATTTT.

This clonotype was found a few times. This rearrangement joins TRBV6-5 to TRBJ1-5, with TRBD1 as a possible D gene (5 bases). Germline V gene lookup returns CDR1 MNHEY and CDR2 SVGAGI. The CDR3 is 15 amino acids. V was shortened by 10 bases and J by 5 bases, with 21 bases between the two germline ends. The CDR3 here is CATSNRALGDQPQHF. The CDR3 bases are TGTGCCACCTCCAACCGGGCCCTGGGGGATCAGCCCCAGCATTTT.

A few counts support this clonotype. The chain links TRBV7-9 to TRBJ2-1; perhaps D is TRBD1 or TRBD2 (5 bases each). CDR1 SEHNR and CDR2 FQNEAQ come from the germline V gene (reference sequence). V shed 5 bases and J shed 8 bases, with 22 bases lying between them. The CDR3 contains 16 residues. The CDR3 coding sequence is TGTGCCAGCAGCCCCCGGGGCAGGGCTATAGGAGATGAGCAGTTCTTC. Amino acid sequence: CASSPRGRAIGDEQFF.

The V and J genes are TRBV27 and TRBJ2-7; D is unresolved. This CDR3 spans 13 amino acids. Trimming took 0 bases from V and 6 from J, leaving 9 bases between them. The germline V gene encodes CDR1 MNHEY and CDR2 SMNVEV (reference sequence). The CDR3 DNA sequence: TGTGCCAGCAGTTTATCGTCCGACTCCGAGCAGTACTTC. Protein: CASSLSSDSEQYF.

V is TRBV7-9 and J is TRBJ2-6; 7 nucleotides agree with TRBD1. Germline assignment: CDR1 SEHNR and CDR2 FQNEAQ (reference sequence). This CDR3 has 18 amino acids. V gave up 1 base and J gave up 2 bases; unmatched junction bases: 8. The CDR3 bases are TGTGCCAGCAGCTTAGGGTTAAGACAGGGAGCTGGGGCCAACGTCCTGACTTTC. This encodes CASSLGLRQGAGANVLTF.

This clonotype was detected once. The chain has TRBV2 and TRBJ1-1; D gene uncertain. Germline V CDR1 and CDR2: SNHLY, FYNNEI. With 2 bases removed from V and 0 bases from J, the gap between germline ends came to 10 bases. The length of the CDR3 is 15 residues. The CDR3 nucleotides are TGTGCCAGCAGTGAAAGGCGCCTGGTGAACACTGAAGCTTTCTTT. Its translation is CASSERRLVNTEAFF. Using reference TRBV2 and TRBJ1-1 for the parts outside the CDR3, the full variable domain is EPEVTQTPSHQVTQMGQEVILRCVPISNHLYFYWYRQILGQKVEFLVSFYNNEISEKSEIFDDQFSVERPDGSNFTLKIRSTKLEDSAMYFCASSERRLVNTEAFFGQGTRLTVV.

A few counts support this clonotype. The rearrangement joins TRBV27 to TRBJ1-2; 7 nucleotides line up with TRBD1. There are 15 residues in the CDR3. Losses at the gene ends were 2 bases for V and 4 bases for J; bases not matched to a gene: 7. In germline, CDR1 is MNHEY, CDR2 SMNVEV (reference sequence). The CDR3 bases are TGTGCCAGCAGTTTAAGACCGGGACAGATCTATGGCTACACCTTC. As protein: CASSLRPGQIYGYTF.

This chain uses TRBV11-2 with TRBJ2-7; D might be TRBD1 (6 bases). The CDR3 is made up of 14 amino acids. CDR1 SGHAT and CDR2 FQNNGV come from the germline V gene. V was trimmed by 4 bases and J by 3 bases, leaving 13 bases between them. CDR3 coding DNA: TGTGCCAGCAGCTCACCCAGGGGTAGCTACGAGCAGTACTTC. It codes for CASSSPRGSYEQYF.

This chain joins TRBV24-1 and TRBJ2-5; 11 bases line up with TRBD1. CDR3 length: 16 amino acids. V shed 2 bases, J shed 1 base, and the junction held 2 bases outside the gene matches. From germline, CDR1 is KGHDR and CDR2 SFDVKD. DNA for the CDR3: TGTGCCACCAGTGATTCAGGGACAGGGGGCCAAGAGACCCAGTACTTC. The encoded protein is CATSDSGTGGQETQYF.

The rearrangement joins TRBV7-9 to TRBJ1-2; the match to TRBD1 covers 9 bases. Germline loops: CDR1 SEHNR, CDR2 FQNEAQ (reference sequence). With 5 bases clipped from V and 8 bases from J, the junction kept 12 bases outside the gene matches. The CDR3 totals 15 residues. The CDR3: CASSPIGTGKDGYTF. The CDR3 nucleotides read TGTGCCAGCAGCCCGATCGGGACAGGGAAAGACGGCTACACCTTC.

The V call is TRBV9, the J call TRBJ1-2; D is unresolved. Germline V CDR1 and CDR2: SGDLS, YYNGEE. There are 13 residues in the CDR3. V dropped 4 bases and J dropped 0 bases, with 7 bases sitting between them. The CDR3 DNA reads TGTGCCAGCAGCAATATAGCTAACTATGGCTACACCTTC. It codes for CASSNIANYGYTF.